The 30 T cell receptor beta chains below come from one sample, sequenced in a study of cytotoxic CD8 clonotypes in ibrutinib-treated CLL. Sequencing used immunoSEQ multiplex PCR; TCRdb keeps in-frame clones, though not all of them. The data contain under 300,000 clones, around 77% of them singletons. The input for sequencing was PBMCs, taken at disease progression, from a patient treated with ibrutinib. Every receptor here comes from a human donor with chronic lymphocytic leukemia.

V usage is TRBV11-2 and J usage is TRBJ2-3, with TRBD2 as a possible D gene (6 bases). The CDR3 totals 17 residues. Between the trimmed V and J ends, which lost 5 bases and 2 bases, there was a span of 20 bases. Looked up from germline, CDR1 is SGHAT and CDR2 is FQNNGV. The CDR3 DNA reads TGTGCCAGCAGCCAACTCGGGAGCCCGTACCCCACAGATACGCAGTATTTT. Translation: CASSQLGSPYPTDTQYF. Full variable domain (missing parts from reference TRBV11-2 and TRBJ2-3): EAGVAQSPRYKIIEKRQSVAFWCNPISGHATLYWYQQILGQGPKLLIQFQNNGVVDDSQLPKDRFSAERLKGVDSTLKIQPAKLEDSAVYLCASSQLGSPYPTDTQYFGPGTRLTVL.

This clone was picked up a small number of times. J is TRBJ1-5 and V is TRBV7-8; D is perhaps TRBD1 (5 bases). The CDR3 is 15 residues long. CDR1 and CDR2 (germline): SGHVS, FQNEAQ. V was cut by 1 base and J by 3 bases, with 10 bases left in between. The CDR3 DNA reads as TGTGCCAGCAGCTTAGAAGACAGTAACAATCAGCCCCAGCATTTT. Translation gives CASSLEDSNNQPQHF.

The rearrangement links TRBV7-2 to TRBJ2-5, with 13 bases aligning to TRBD2. Per germline, CDR1 SGHTA and CDR2 FQGNSA. Germline trimming cut 5 bases from V and 5 bases from J; bases unmatched to any gene: 5. The CDR3 contains 15 residues. The CDR3 DNA sequence: TGTGCCAGCAGCCCGCAGACTAGCGGGAGGGAGACCCAGTACTTC. Translation gives CASSPQTSGRETQYF.

The V gene is TRBV7-9, the J gene TRBJ2-7; 11 nucleotides align to TRBD1. V lost 5 bases, J lost 4 bases, and 4 bases stayed unmatched. CDR3 length equals 14 residues. Per the germline V gene, CDR1 is SEHNR and CDR2 is FQNEAQ (reference sequence). CDR3 in amino acids: CASSPDRGQYEQYF. The CDR3 DNA is TGTGCCAGCAGCCCGGACAGGGGGCAGTACGAGCAGTACTTC. The entire variable domain, with the rest obtained from reference TRBV7-9 and TRBJ2-7, is as follows: DTGVSQNPRHKITKRGQNVTFRCDPISEHNRLYWYRQTLGQGPEFLTYFQNEAQLEKSRLLSDRFSAERPKGSFSTLEIQRTEQGDSAMYLCASSPDRGQYEQYFGPGTRLTVT.

This chain joins TRBV5-1 and TRBJ1-2, with D perhaps matching TRBD1 (6 bases). The V end was cut by 3 bases, the J end by 2 bases, with 8 bases between. The length of the CDR3 is 13 residues. Germline CDR1 and CDR2: SGHRS and YFSETQ. CDR3 protein: CASSWDTNYGYTF. The CDR3 nucleotides read TGCGCCAGCAGCTGGGACACCAACTATGGCTACACCTTC.

The J gene is TRBJ2-7, the V gene TRBV5-1; 9 positions match TRBD1. The trim removed 5 bases at V and 1 base at J, leaving 1 base unmatched. In germline, CDR1 is SGHRS, CDR2 YFSETQ. The CDR3 is 13 amino acids. The CDR3 DNA sequence: TGCGCCAGCAGGGGGACAGGGTCCTACGAGCAGTACTTC. This sequence encodes CASRGTGSYEQYF.

The J gene is TRBJ1-2, the V gene TRBV28; D call uncertain. The CDR3 runs 13 residues. CDR1 and CDR2 (germline): MDHEN, SYDVKM. V gave up 4 bases and J gave up 0 bases, with 6 bases separating them. CDR3 in DNA: TGTGCCAGCAGTTGGTTAGCTAACTATGGCTACACCTTC. Its translation is CASSWLANYGYTF.

This chain joins TRBV7-3 and TRBJ1-1, with a possible D match to TRBD1 (5 bases). This CDR3 contains 13 residues. Deletions cut 3 bases from V and 4 bases from J, with 9 bases between. Looked up from germline, CDR1 is SGHTA and CDR2 is FQGTGA. CDR3: CASSFRGGTEAFF. In DNA form, the CDR3 reads TGTGCCAGCAGCTTTAGGGGAGGCACTGAAGCTTTCTTT.

This chain joins TRBV13 and TRBJ2-7, with 7 bases matching TRBD1. Germline CDR1 reads PRHDT; CDR2 reads FYEKMQ (reference sequence). Unmatched junction bases numbered 7, after V lost 6 bases and J lost 2 bases. This CDR3 is 14 amino acids long. The CDR3 reads CASSIRGSAYEQYF. CDR3 nucleotide sequence: TGTGCCAGCAGTATCAGGGGGAGTGCCTACGAGCAGTACTTC.

The CDR3 spells CASSIESWGANEQFF. The CDR3 coding sequence is TGTGCCAGTAGTATCGAGTCGTGGGGGGCCAATGAGCAGTTCTTC. The chain couples TRBV19 to TRBJ2-1, with D perhaps given as TRBD1 or TRBD2 (6 bases each). The ends were cut back, 3 bases at V and 6 bases at J, with 15 bases in the middle. The V gene's germline CDR1 is LNHDA and CDR2 SQIVND (reference sequence). This CDR3 has 15 amino acids.

This chain connects TRBV19 to TRBJ2-1; 13 bases are a match to TRBD2. This CDR3 is built from 16 residues. Trimming at V came to 6 bases and at J to 4 bases, leaving 6 bases not matched to a gene. Germline values: CDR1 LNHDA, CDR2 SQIVND (reference sequence). The CDR3 loop reads CASSPGLAGIYNEQFF. Here the CDR3 DNA reads TGTGCCAGTAGCCCGGGACTAGCGGGGATATACAATGAGCAGTTCTTC.

V is TRBV4-2 and J is TRBJ1-1, with 8 bases lining up with TRBD1. CDR1 and CDR2 (germline): LGHNA, YNFKEQ. This CDR3 contains 19 residues. J gave up 0 bases and V 3 bases, and 15 bases lay outside the gene matches. CDR3 nucleotide sequence: TGTGCCAGCAGCCATCCCGGAGGGGGGGCAGGGGGCATGAACACTGAAGCTTTCTTT. It encodes CASSHPGGGAGGMNTEAFF.

This clone has only a few counts. CDR3 bases: TGTGCCAGCAGTTACAGGCAGGGACCCACAGATACGCAGTATTTT. Translating gives CASSYRQGPTDTQYF. The chain couples TRBV6-5 to TRBJ2-3; D is possibly TRBD1 or TRBD2 (5 bases each). Trimming pared 2 bases from V and 2 bases from J, leaving 11 bases between. Germline CDR1 reads MNHEY; CDR2 reads SVGAGI. The CDR3 spans 15 residues.

The V and J genes are TRBV6-6 and TRBJ2-7, with D possibly matching TRBD1 (6 bases). V was pared by 4 bases and J by 2 bases, with 12 bases between. The CDR3 contains 14 residues. CDR1 MNHNY and CDR2 SVGAGI come from the germline V gene (reference sequence). The DNA for the CDR3 is TGTGCCAGCAGTTCCCCCAGGGGAACCTACGAGCAGTACTTC. This translates into CASSSPRGTYEQYF.

V usage is TRBV14 and J usage is TRBJ2-3; D is perhaps TRBD1 or TRBD2 (7 bases each). Trimming took off 1 base at V and 3 bases at J, with 11 bases between the two ends. The CDR3 is 15 residues long. The germline CDR1 and CDR2 sequences are SGHDN and FVKESK. This CDR3 reads CASSQGQGGTDTQYF. CDR3 nucleotide sequence: TGTGCCAGCAGCCAAGGACAGGGAGGGACAGATACGCAGTATTTT. The full variable domain, rest sourced from reference TRBV14 and TRBJ2-3, is EAGVTQFPSHSVIEKGQTVTLRCDPISGHDNLYWYRRVMGKEIKFLLHFVKESKQDESGMPNNRFLAERTGGTYSTLKVQPAELEDSGVYFCASSQGQGGTDTQYFGPGTRLTVL.

With respect to this clone: Other DNA sequences in the sample encode the same CDR3. J is TRBJ1-5 and V is TRBV28; no clear D gene. The length of the CDR3 is 18 residues. CDR1 and CDR2 from the germline V gene are MDHEN and SYDVKM. The V and J ends lost 5 bases and 3 bases respectively, with 23 bases between them. CDR3 loop: CASSLSVVRSGANQPQHF. CDR3 DNA sequence: TGTGCCAGCAGTCTCTCGGTCGTCCGTTCAGGAGCCAATCAGCCCCAGCATTTT.

The genes are TRBV18 and TRBJ2-7; the D gene is possibly TRBD1 (6 bases). With 3 bases removed from V and 6 bases from J, the gap between germline ends came to 12 bases. From germline, CDR1 is KGHSH and CDR2 LQKENI. This CDR3 comprises 13 residues. The CDR3 nucleotides are TGTGCCAGCTCACCCAAGAGAGGGGGCGAGCAGTACTTC. Its protein is CASSPKRGGEQYF. Together with reference TRBV18 and TRBJ2-7, the CDR3 gives the full variable domain: NAGVMQNPRHLVRRRGQEARLRCSPMKGHSHVYWYRQLPEEGLKFMVYLQKENIIDESGMPKERFSAEFPKEGPSILRIQQVVRGDSAAYFCASSPKRGGEQYFGPGTRLTVT.

The chain couples TRBV29-1 to TRBJ1-1; perhaps TRBD1 as D (5 bases). This CDR3 has 12 residues. Trimming pared 0 bases from V and 8 bases from J, leaving 10 bases between. Germline lookup yields CDR1 SQVTM and CDR2 ANQGSEA. The CDR3 DNA follows: TGCAGCGTTGAAGATGGGGCAGGGGAAGCTTTCTTT. Translated, it gives CSVEDGAGEAFF.

V is TRBV7-8 and J is TRBJ2-1, with TRBD2 as a possible D gene (6 bases). Germline V CDR1 and CDR2: SGHVS, FQNEAQ. V lost 1 base and J lost 4, with 8 bases in between. The CDR3 runs 14 residues. This CDR3 is CASSLGLDYNEQFF. CDR3 nucleotide sequence: TGTGCCAGCAGCTTAGGACTAGATTACAATGAGCAGTTCTTC.

V is TRBV9 and J is TRBJ1-4, with a possible D match to TRBD1 (5 bases). Germline-derived CDR1 and CDR2 are SGDLS and YYNGEE. The CDR3 consists of 14 residues. V was trimmed by 3 bases and J by 1 base, leaving 7 bases between them. CDR3 amino acids: CASSARVTNEKLFF. The CDR3 DNA is TGTGCCAGCAGCGCCAGGGTAACTAATGAAAAACTGTTTTTT.

V and J are TRBV27 and TRBJ1-2, with a tentative D call TRBD1 (6 bases). Germline CDR1 is MNHEY and CDR2 is SMNVEV (reference sequence). The CDR3 runs 14 residues. Deletions cut 7 bases from V and 3 bases from J, with 15 bases between. The CDR3 DNA follows: TGTGCCAGCAAGGGGGTGGTGGGTGACTATGGCTACACCTTC. This gives the protein CASKGVVGDYGYTF.

This chain links TRBV7-8 with TRBJ1-1, with D perhaps TRBD1 (6 bases). The germline gives CDR1 SGHVS, CDR2 FQNEAQ. V was shortened by 5 bases and J by 0 bases, with 13 bases between the two germline ends. The CDR3 is made up of 15 amino acids. The CDR3 sequence: CASSPGQHMNTEAFF. CDR3 sequence (DNA): TGTGCCAGCAGCCCGGGACAACACATGAACACTGAAGCTTTCTTT.

The chain has TRBV6-5 and TRBJ2-6; D gene ambiguous. Germline CDR1 and CDR2: MNHEY and SVGAGI. The CDR3 covers 14 residues. The V and J ends lost 6 bases and 4 bases respectively, with 10 bases between them. CDR3 bases: TGTGCCAGCAGCCCTTTTCCCGGGGCCAACGTCCTGACTTTC. This sequence encodes CASSPFPGANVLTF.

This rearrangement joins TRBV6-6 to TRBJ1-2; 7 nucleotides match TRBD1. The CDR3 length is 15 residues. Germline V CDR1 and CDR2: MNHNY, SVGAGI (reference sequence). With 6 bases clipped from V and 0 bases from J, the junction kept 7 bases outside the gene matches. The CDR3 region has the DNA TGTGCCAGCAGCTACAGGGGTTTAGCTAACTATGGCTACACCTTC. Translating gives CASSYRGLANYGYTF.

V is TRBV7-3 and J is TRBJ2-3, with 15 bases matching TRBD2. The germline V gene encodes CDR1 SGHTA and CDR2 FQGTGA. Trimming took 5 bases from V and 0 from J; bases not matched to a gene: 12. This CDR3 is 20 amino acids long. CDR3 residues: CASSRAGTSGRRGSTDTQYF. CDR3 sequence (DNA): TGTGCCAGCAGCCGAGCCGGGACTAGCGGGAGGAGGGGGAGCACAGATACGCAGTATTTT. Complete variable domain (other parts from reference TRBV7-3 and TRBJ2-3): GAGVSQTPSNKVTEKGKYVELRCDPISGHTALYWYRQSLGQGPEFLIYFQGTGAADDSGLPNDRFFAVRPEGSVSTLKIQRTERGDSAVYLCASSRAGTSGRRGSTDTQYFGPGTRLTVL.

This chain joins TRBV11-2 and TRBJ2-7; no reliable D call. Germline V lookup: CDR1 SGHAT, CDR2 FQNNGV. Trimming took off 1 base at V and 4 bases at J, with 11 bases between the two ends. The CDR3 consists of 14 residues. CDR3 region: CASSLGSTLYEQYF. In nucleotides, the CDR3 is TGTGCCAGCAGCTTAGGTTCGACACTGTACGAGCAGTACTTC.

The chain links TRBV11-1 to TRBJ2-2, with 10 bases that match TRBD2. V lost 8 bases and J lost 9; bases outside the gene matches: 12. Germline V lookup: CDR1 SGHAT, CDR2 FQDESV (reference sequence). The CDR3 is 15 residues long. The CDR3 spells CASPEREGSGRELFF. The DNA of the CDR3 is TGTGCCAGCCCGGAGCGGGAGGGATCCGGTCGGGAGCTGTTTTTT.

The rearrangement links TRBV11-3 to TRBJ1-6, with D uncertain. The CDR3 runs to 13 residues. V lost 5 bases to trimming and J lost 7 bases, with 9 bases between them. CDR1 and CDR2 (germline): SGHNT, YENEEA. CDR3 amino acids: CASSESMNSPLHF. The CDR3 coding sequence is TGTGCCAGCAGCGAGAGCATGAATTCACCCCTCCACTTT.

This clone was observed once. V and J are TRBV5-1 and TRBJ2-3; 9 nucleotides agree with TRBD2. From germline, CDR1 is SGHRS and CDR2 YFSETQ. This CDR3 is built from 17 residues. V lost 7 bases to trimming and J lost 3 bases; unmatched junction nucleotides: 15. CDR3 residues: CASHGGSRGGWTDTQYF. The CDR3, as DNA: TGCGCCAGCCACGGCGGTTCGCGGGGGGGCTGGACAGATACGCAGTATTTT.

The V and J genes are TRBV2 and TRBJ1-6, with 9 bases fitting TRBD1. Germline CDR1 and CDR2: SNHLY and FYNNEI. Losses at the gene ends were 5 bases for V and 0 bases for J; bases not matched to a gene: 11. The CDR3 consists of 19 residues. In DNA, the CDR3 is TGTGCCAGCAGTCCCCCGGGACAGGGTTTTATCTCCTATAATTCACCCCTCCACTTT. It specifies CASSPPGQGFISYNSPLHF.